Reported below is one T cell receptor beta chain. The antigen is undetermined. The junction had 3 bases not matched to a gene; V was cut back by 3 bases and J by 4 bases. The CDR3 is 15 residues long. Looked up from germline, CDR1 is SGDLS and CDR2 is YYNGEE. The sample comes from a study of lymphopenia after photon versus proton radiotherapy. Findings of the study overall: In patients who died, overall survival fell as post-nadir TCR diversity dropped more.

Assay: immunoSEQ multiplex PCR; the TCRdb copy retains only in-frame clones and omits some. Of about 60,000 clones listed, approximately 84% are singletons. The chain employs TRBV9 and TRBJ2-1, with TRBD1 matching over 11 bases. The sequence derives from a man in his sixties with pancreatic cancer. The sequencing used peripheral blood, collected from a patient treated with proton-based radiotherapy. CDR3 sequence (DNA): TGTGCCAGCAGCGCCGGGACAGGGGGTTACAATGAGCAGTTCTTC. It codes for CASSAGTGGYNEQFF.